A single sample gave rise to the 12 T cell receptor beta chains below, sequenced in a study of blood T cells in healthy people across ages. Sample-barcoded 5' priming and a J-beta primer mix drove a second PCR of roughly 6 to 12 cycles. TCRdb analysed the 5' RACE reads with MiXCR anew, one entry per CDR3 protein. The repertoire holds about 720,000 distinct CDR3 sequences, with around 25% as singletons. Another study also made use of these data, one on T cells of mothers and their children.

The material sequenced was blood. The receptor set was obtained from a boy younger than 18 in good health.

Concerning this clonotype itself: At one boundary the junction diverges from the germline segment, which might be a read error. The genes are TRBV10-3 and TRBJ2-3; no clear D. Germline CDR1 reads ENHRY; CDR2 reads SYGVKD. There are 13 residues in the CDR3. Here the CDR3 DNA reads TGTGCCATCAGTGAGTTAAACGTCGATAAGCAGTATTTT. It encodes CAISELNVDKQYF.

This clonotype showed up just a few times. The chain is built from TRBV4-1 and TRBJ1-4; the D is unclear. The CDR3 has 16 residues. The V end was cut by 3 bases, the J end by 0 bases, with 11 bases between. Germline V gene data show CDR1 as MGHRA and CDR2 as YSYEKL. The DNA of the CDR3 is TGCGCCAGCAGCCATACGCCGGGATCAACTAATGAAAAACTGTTTTTT. Its translation: CASSHTPGSTNEKLFF.

The rearrangement uses TRBV19 and TRBJ2-7; D gene uncertain. Trimming pared 3 bases from V and 3 bases from J, leaving 15 bases between. CDR1 and CDR2 from the germline V gene are LNHDA and SQIVND (reference sequence). CDR3 length: 15 amino acids. This chain's CDR3 is CASSIRSGPSYEQYF. CDR3 nucleotide sequence: TGTGCCAGTAGTATTCGATCGGGTCCCAGCTACGAGCAGTACTTC.

This clonotype was seen many times. V and J are TRBV7-9 and TRBJ1-4; TRBD1 matches at 7 bases. V dropped 5 bases and J dropped 3; count of bases not matched to a gene: 3. Germline V lookup: CDR1 SEHNR, CDR2 FQNEAQ (reference sequence). The CDR3 totals 14 residues. The DNA for the CDR3 is TGTGCCAGCAGCCCCGGGACAGCTAATGAAAAACTGTTTTTT. This encodes CASSPGTANEKLFF.

The chain employs TRBV7-2 and TRBJ1-5; D might be TRBD1 (6 bases). Looked up from germline, CDR1 is SGHTA and CDR2 is FQGNSA. This CDR3 is built from 15 residues. V was trimmed by 4 bases and J by 0 bases, leaving 10 bases between them. The CDR3 loop reads CASSSGGGSNQPQHF. The DNA of the CDR3 is TGTGCCAGCAGCTCAGGAGGGGGTAGCAATCAGCCCCAGCATTTT.

The rearrangement uses TRBV20-1 and TRBJ2-2; a weak D match, TRBD2 (6 bases). V was pared by 3 bases and J by 7 bases, with 9 bases between. Germline assignment: CDR1 DFQATT and CDR2 SNEGSKA (reference sequence). The CDR3 has 12 residues. This CDR3 reads CSARAGSGELFF. The CDR3 coding sequence is TGCAGTGCTAGGGCGGGGAGCGGGGAGCTGTTTTTT.

The chain uses TRBV12-3 or TRBV12-4 and TRBJ1-2; no clear D gene. This CDR3 contains 13 residues. Between the trimmed V and J ends, which lost 4 bases and 3 bases, there was a span of 9 bases. CDR3 nucleotides: TGTGCCAGCAGTTCGTCTCCTTACTATGGCTACACCTTC. Encoded protein: CASSSSPYYGYTF.

This clonotype has just a few counts. The J gene is TRBJ2-5, the V gene TRBV3-1; D is unclear. Between the trimmed V and J ends, which lost 0 bases and 1 base, there was a span of 9 bases. CDR1 is LGHDT and CDR2 is YNNKEL in the germline V gene (reference sequence). This CDR3 is built from 15 residues. The CDR3 is CASSQDEAGQETQYF. CDR3 bases: TGTGCCAGCAGCCAAGATGAAGCCGGCCAAGAGACCCAGTACTTC.

The V and J genes are TRBV29-1 and TRBJ2-5, with 11 positions matching TRBD2. The length of the CDR3 is 14 residues. V was clipped by 6 bases and J by 2 bases; unmatched bases: 5. CDR1 SQVTM and CDR2 ANQGSEA come from the germline V gene. The CDR3 spells CSVVAGGKQETQYF. DNA for the CDR3: TGCAGCGTCGTAGCGGGAGGGAAGCAAGAGACCCAGTACTTC.

Only one count was recorded for this clonotype. J is TRBJ2-1 and V is TRBV29-1; D perhaps matches TRBD2 (5 bases). The length of the CDR3 is 12 residues. CDR1 is SQVTM, CDR2 ANQGSEA, per germline. CDR3 sequence: CTSSVEGNEQFF. The CDR3 nucleotides are TGCACCTCATCCGTTGAGGGTAATGAGCAGTTCTTC.

This clonotype was detected a few times. The V call is TRBV7-9, the J call TRBJ2-7; no definite D call. Germline V lookup: CDR1 SEHNR, CDR2 FQNEAQ (reference sequence). V lost 4 bases, J lost 4 bases, and 11 bases lay in between. This CDR3 has 13 residues. The CDR3 reads CASSSSPRYEQYF. The CDR3 DNA is TGTGCCAGCAGCTCCTCCCCACGGTACGAGCAGTACTTC.

J is TRBJ1-1 and V is TRBV20-1; D is perhaps TRBD1 (6 bases). The V end lost 4 bases, the J end lost 1 base, and 13 bases lay between the germline ends. Germline V gives CDR1 DFQATT, CDR2 SNEGSKA (reference sequence). The CDR3 runs 14 residues. The CDR3 protein is CSAIWGRGNTEAFF. DNA for the CDR3: TGCAGTGCTATATGGGGGCGAGGGAACACTGAAGCTTTCTTT.